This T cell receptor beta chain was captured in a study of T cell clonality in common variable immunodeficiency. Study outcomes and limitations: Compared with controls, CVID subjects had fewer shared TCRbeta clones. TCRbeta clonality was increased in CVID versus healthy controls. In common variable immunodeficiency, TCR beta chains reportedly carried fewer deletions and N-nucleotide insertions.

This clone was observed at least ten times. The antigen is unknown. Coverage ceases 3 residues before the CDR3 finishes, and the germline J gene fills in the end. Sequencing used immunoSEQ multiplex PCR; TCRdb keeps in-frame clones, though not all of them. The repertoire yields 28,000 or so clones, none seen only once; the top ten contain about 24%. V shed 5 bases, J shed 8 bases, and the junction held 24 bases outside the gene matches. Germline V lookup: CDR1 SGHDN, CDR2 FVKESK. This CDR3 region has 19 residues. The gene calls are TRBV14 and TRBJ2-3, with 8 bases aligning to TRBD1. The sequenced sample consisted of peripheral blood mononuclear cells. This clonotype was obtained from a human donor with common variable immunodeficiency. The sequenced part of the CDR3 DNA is TGTGCCAGCAGCGGCAGGACAGGGCGTGAGCCGCTAAGATTAATTACG. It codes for CASSGRTGREPLRLIT. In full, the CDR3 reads CASSGRTGREPLRLITQYF.